This TCR beta chain stems from a study of T cell responses to AZD1222 COVID-19 vaccine. Study findings and constraints: There were repertoire samples only from the period after the peak T cell response.

Method: immunoSEQ multiplex PCR; TCRdb's copy keeps in-frame clones and lacks some. The sample lists more than 95,000 clones, over 75% seen once, with more than 8% in the top ten. Germline CDR1 MDHEN, CDR2 SYDVKM. The CDR3 covers 16 residues. With V trimmed by 6 bases and J by 3 bases, 9 bases remained unmatched. Concerning this clone: Its antigen is unknown.

The chain has TRBV28 and TRBJ2-1; 9 positions match TRBD2. The starting material was peripheral blood, obtained on day 0 of AZD1222 vaccination. The source of this sequence is an adult in good health. The CDR3 here is CASSRLAGEFYNEQFF. For the CDR3, the DNA is TGTGCCAGCAGCCGATTAGCGGGAGAGTTCTACAATGAGCAGTTCTTC.